These T cell receptor beta chains were read from a single sample in a study of T cells in Graves' hyperthyroidism and ophthalmopathy. TCRdb itself ran the multiplex PCR reads through MiXCR, one entry per CDR3 protein. There are about 760,000 distinct CDR3 sequences in the sample; roughly 32% occur only once, and around 30% lies in the top ten. Sequenced input: blood. Every receptor here comes from a woman between 35 and 50 years old with Graves' hyperthyroidism. The CDR3 runs from the conserved cysteine through the conserved F or W. The order of the fields is V gene, D gene, clone size, J gene, CDR3 protein, CDR3 DNA. D genes are given only for firm matches. The listing skips clone size in some rows; elsewhere it reads once, few, many or a size class.

>TRBV5-1|TRBD1|few|TRBJ1-1
CASSLVTGGRAEAFF
TGCGCCAGCAGCTTGGTTACAGGGGGCAGGGCCGAAGCTTTCTTT
>TRBV19|TRBD1|few|TRBJ1-4
CASRVTGGNEKLFF
TGTGCCAGTAGGGTAACAGGGGGTAATGAAAAACTGTTTTTT
>TRBV24-1|TRBD2|NA|TRBJ2-7
CATSASPLAFSYEQYF
TGTGCCACCAGTGCTTCTCCACTAGCGTTCTCCTACGAGCAGTACTTC
>TRBV9|NA|many|TRBJ1-2
CASSVVGKGYTF
TGTGCCAGCAGCGTAGTAGGGAAGGGCTACACCTTC
>TRBV6-6|NA|NA|TRBJ1-1
CASRKTTESTEAFF
TGTGCCAGCAGAAAGACTACAGAGTCCACTGAAGCTTTCTTT
>TRBV4-3|TRBD1|few|TRBJ1-1
CASSQGEWDSLNTEAFF
TGCGCCAGCAGCCAAGGGGAATGGGACAGCCTGAACACTGAAGCTTTCTTT
>TRBV2|NA|NA|TRBJ1-6
CASSDREGRSPLHF
TGTGCCAGCAGTGACCGGGAGGGCAGGTCACCCCTCCACTTT
>TRBV6-1|NA|NA|TRBJ1-1
CASSDVKRRVVTEAFF
TGTGCCAGCAGTGATGTGAAGCGCAGGGTAGTTACTGAAGCTTTCTTT
>TRBV20-1|TRBD1|NA|TRBJ1-6
CSASQDRGRIENSPLHF
TGCAGTGCTAGTCAGGACAGGGGGCGGATAGAGAATTCACCCCTCCACTTT
>TRBV10-3|TRBD1|NA|TRBJ2-2
CATFWGTGQIGEPFF
TGTGCCACCTTCTGGGGGACAGGGCAAATCGGGGAGCCGTTTTTT
>TRBV10-3|NA|few|TRBJ1-1
CAITQGDANTEAFF
TGTGCCATCACGCAGGGCGATGCGAACACTGAAGCTTTCTTT
>TRBV7-2|NA|few|TRBJ1-5
CASSLALGGLGSNQPQHF
TGTGCCAGCAGCTTAGCCTTAGGGGGGCTCGGTAGCAATCAGCCCCAGCATTTT
>TRBV6-2/TRBV6-3|NA|NA|TRBJ2-7
CASSYSARDTYEQYF
TGTGCCAGCAGTTACTCCGCTAGGGACACCTACGAGCAGTACTTC
>TRBV20-1|NA|many|TRBJ1-1
CSANLMNTEAFF
TGCAGTGCTAATCTCATGAACACTGAAGCTTTCTTT
>TRBV7-3|TRBD1|NA|TRBJ2-7
CASSLIDRGHEQYF
TGTGCCAGCAGCTTAATCGACAGGGGGCACGAGCAGTACTTC
>TRBV2|NA|few|TRBJ1-2
CASTEDNYGYTF
TGTGCCAGCACAGAGGATAACTATGGCTACACCTTC
>TRBV2|NA|many|TRBJ1-4
CASRLTTVVNEKLFF
TGTGCCAGCAGATTAACGACAGTTGTTAATGAAAAACTGTTTTTT
>TRBV15|TRBD1|many|TRBJ1-2
CATSTLGSGQGVVYGYTF
TGTGCCACCAGCACCCTTGGGTCGGGACAGGGCGTGGTCTATGGCTACACCTTC
>TRBV11-1|TRBD1|few|TRBJ2-5
CASRATGGIQETQYF
TGTGCCAGCAGGGCGACAGGGGGTATACAAGAGACCCAGTACTTC
>TRBV4-2|NA|NA|TRBJ1-2
CASSQEEGEYSGYTF
TGTGCCAGCAGCCAAGAGGAAGGGGAGTACAGTGGCTACACCTTC
>TRBV10-1|NA|many|TRBJ2-7
CASSEMVDTPYEQYF
TGCGCCAGCAGTGAGATGGTCGACACCCCCTACGAGCAGTACTTC
>TRBV6-2/TRBV6-3|TRBD1|few|TRBJ1-1
CASSRDRGSPEAFF
TGTGCCAGCAGCCGGGACAGGGGTTCCCCTGAAGCTTTCTTT
>TRBV4-1|NA|NA|TRBJ1-1
CASSQVGVNTEAFF
TGCGCCAGCAGCCAAGTCGGGGTGAACACTGAAGCTTTCTTT
>TRBV20-1|NA|NA|TRBJ2-7
CSAKDRGHGQYF
TGCAGTGCTAAAGATCGGGGACATGGGCAGTACTTC
>TRBV12-3/TRBV12-4|TRBD2|many|TRBJ2-7
CASGDSRGTRGEQYF
TGTGCCAGCGGCGACAGTCGCGGGACTAGGGGGGAGCAGTACTTC
>TRBV7-2|NA|many|TRBJ2-7
CASSLGSGTEQYF
TGTGCCAGCAGCTTAGGGTCAGGGACAGAGCAGTACTTC
>TRBV7-9|TRBD1|many|TRBJ2-7
CASSSSLTGSYEQYF
TGTGCCAGCAGCTCTTCCCTGACAGGGTCCTACGAGCAGTACTTC
>TRBV7-2|NA|many|TRBJ1-2
CASSQNLLLGNYGYTF
TGTGCCAGCAGTCAAAACCTCCTTCTAGGGAACTATGGCTACACCTTC
>TRBV7-2|TRBD1|NA|TRBJ1-4
CASSGSDRGSEKLFF
TGTGCCAGCAGCGGCTCGGACAGGGGCTCCGAAAAACTGTTTTTT
>TRBV20-1|TRBD2|NA|TRBJ2-1
CSARDQLAGGSEQFF
TGCAGTGCTAGAGATCAACTAGCGGGAGGGAGTGAGCAGTTCTTC
>TRBV7-3|NA|NA|TRBJ1-6
CASSLTGLTPLHF
TGTGCCAGCAGCTTAACAGGTTTGACACCCCTCCACTTT
>TRBV6-5|NA|NA|TRBJ2-7
CASSYSVRDKQYF
TGTGCCAGCAGTTACTCTGTTAGGGATAAGCAGTACTTC
>TRBV20-1|NA|NA|TRBJ2-2
CSAREGISGELFF
TGCAGTGCTAGAGAAGGTATCTCCGGGGAGCTGTTTTTT
>TRBV24-1|NA|NA|TRBJ2-1
CATAKFDEQFF
TGTGCCACCGCTAAGTTCGATGAGCAGTTCTTC
>TRBV29-1|NA|many|TRBJ2-2
CSVPLSTGELFF
TGCAGCGTTCCTCTGAGCACCGGGGAGCTGTTTTTT
>TRBV25-1|NA|once|TRBJ1-6
CASSFPGARGSPLHF
TGTGCCAGCAGTTTCCCCGGGGCCCGCGGTTCACCCCTCCACTTT
>TRBV11-2|NA|NA|TRBJ2-2
CASRVPLNGELFF
TGTGCCAGCCGGGTCCCATTAAACGGGGAGCTGTTTTTT
>TRBV12-3/TRBV12-4|NA|NA|TRBJ2-5
CASSLGGAYQETQYF
TGTGCCAGCAGTTTAGGCGGGGCTTACCAAGAGACCCAGTACTTC
>TRBV7-9|TRBD1|many|TRBJ2-7
CASSRGQGRDEQYF
TGTGCCAGCAGCCGCGGACAGGGACGGGACGAGCAGTACTTC
>TRBV2|NA|NA|TRBJ1-4
CASSLLGSTNEKLFF
TGTGCCAGCAGTTTATTGGGCTCAACTAATGAAAAACTGTTTTTT
>TRBV2|TRBD1|many|TRBJ1-4
CAGTGTGEEKLFF
TGTGCCGGAACCGGGACAGGGGAAGAAAAACTGTTTTTT
>TRBV7-8|NA|many|TRBJ1-1
CASSLAVSREEAFF
TGTGCCAGCAGCTTAGCGGTGAGCAGGGAAGAAGCTTTCTTT